This is a list of T cell receptor beta chains from one sample in a study of Ad26.COV2.S vaccination and SARS-CoV-2 variants. Produced via immunoSEQ multiplex PCR; TCRdb's table is partial and in-frame only. The table shows about 680,000 clones, with approximately 88% occurring only once. Sequenced here: peripheral blood, sampled in a trial of Ad26.COV2.S vaccine versus placebo. These receptors were taken from a person between 18 and 65 years old who received the Ad26.COV2.S COVID-19 vaccine or a placebo. The CDR3 runs from the conserved cysteine through the conserved F or W. A D gene is named only where the DNA matches it firmly. Expanded clones get a size class; other rows say once, few or many, or leave the size out.

d_gene: TRBD1; abundance: -; j_gene: TRBJ2-6; v_gene: TRBV11-3; CDR3nt: TGTGCCAGCAGCCCGGGACAGGGACGAGGGGCCCGGTCTGGGGCCAACGTCCTGACTTTC; CDR3aa: CASSPGQGRGARSGANVLTF
d_gene: -; abundance: -; j_gene: TRBJ1-3; v_gene: TRBV11-2; CDR3nt: TGTGCCAGCAGCCGGGGTGGCGGCCGCTCTGGAAACACCATATATTTT; CDR3aa: CASSRGGGRSGNTIYF
d_gene: -; abundance: -; j_gene: TRBJ1-5; v_gene: TRBV6-4; CDR3nt: TGTGCCAGCTCCCTTGAGGAGGGACAGCCCCAGCATTTT; CDR3aa: CASSLEEGQPQHF
d_gene: -; abundance: -; j_gene: TRBJ1-2; v_gene: TRBV15; CDR3nt: TGTGCCACCAGCAGAGATCAGGGCGAGGGCTACACCTTC; CDR3aa: CATSRDQGEGYTF
d_gene: -; abundance: once; j_gene: TRBJ2-1; v_gene: TRBV19; CDR3nt: TGTGCCACCCCCGATCCGGGACACGGATATAGGTGGTCCTACAATGAGCAGTTCTTC; CDR3aa: CATPDPGHGYRWSYNEQFF
d_gene: TRBD2; abundance: -; j_gene: TRBJ2-5; v_gene: TRBV10-3; CDR3nt: TGTGCCATCAGTGAGTCGGGACTAGCGGGGGTAGTGGAGACCCAGTACTTC; CDR3aa: CAISESGLAGVVETQYF
d_gene: TRBD1; abundance: -; j_gene: TRBJ1-6; v_gene: TRBV19; CDR3nt: TGTGCCAGTACCGCGGACAGGGCTAATTCACCCCTCCACTTT; CDR3aa: CASTADRANSPLHF
d_gene: -; abundance: -; j_gene: TRBJ2-2; v_gene: TRBV11-2; CDR3nt: TGTGCCAGCAGCTTAGGGGTGGTCAGCCTGGAGGAAACGACCGGGGAGCTGTTTTTT; CDR3aa: CASSLGVVSLEETTGELFF
d_gene: TRBD1; abundance: -; j_gene: TRBJ1-1; v_gene: TRBV5-1; CDR3nt: TGCGCCAGCAGCTCGACAGGGATCGCGGCTTTCTTT; CDR3aa: CASSSTGIAAFF
d_gene: TRBD2; abundance: -; j_gene: TRBJ2-1; v_gene: TRBV7-2; CDR3nt: TGTGCCAGCAGCTTAGTTCGGACTAGCGGGGACCACAAGCAGTTCTTC; CDR3aa: CASSLVRTSGDHKQFF
d_gene: -; abundance: -; j_gene: TRBJ1-2; v_gene: TRBV11-2; CDR3nt: TGTGCCAGCAGCTTAGGGCGGGCCGGCTATGGCTACACCTTC; CDR3aa: CASSLGRAGYGYTF
d_gene: TRBD1; abundance: -; j_gene: TRBJ1-1; v_gene: TRBV7-2; CDR3nt: TGTGCCAGCAGCTCAGTCGTCGGGACAGCTCTTTTCTTT; CDR3aa: CASSSVVGTALFF
d_gene: -; abundance: -; j_gene: TRBJ1-2; v_gene: TRBV2; CDR3nt: TGTGCCAGCAGTGAAGTTGGCTATGGCTACACCTTC; CDR3aa: CASSEVGYGYTF
d_gene: -; abundance: -; j_gene: TRBJ1-6; v_gene: TRBV11-3; CDR3nt: TGTGCCAGCAGCTTCGGGACACCCAATTCACCCCTCCACTTT; CDR3aa: CASSFGTPNSPLHF
d_gene: -; abundance: once; j_gene: TRBJ2-6; v_gene: TRBV5-1; CDR3nt: TGCGCCAGCAGCTTGGACGGGACTGTCTACTCTGGGGCCAACGTCCTGACTTTC; CDR3aa: CASSLDGTVYSGANVLTF
d_gene: -; abundance: -; j_gene: TRBJ2-7; v_gene: TRBV2; CDR3nt: TGTGCCAGCAGCCCCATCGCAGGAGCCTACGAGCAGTACTTC; CDR3aa: CASSPIAGAYEQYF
d_gene: -; abundance: -; j_gene: TRBJ2-3; v_gene: TRBV6-1; CDR3nt: TGTGCCAGCAGTGAAGCGGGGACAAACACAGATACGCAGTATTTT; CDR3aa: CASSEAGTNTDTQYF
d_gene: -; abundance: few; j_gene: TRBJ1-2; v_gene: TRBV7-2; CDR3nt: TGTGCCAGCAGCCTATTTGTGTTGGACTATGGCTACACCTTC; CDR3aa: CASSLFVLDYGYTF
d_gene: TRBD2; abundance: -; j_gene: TRBJ2-5; v_gene: TRBV5-4; CDR3nt: TGTGCCAGCAGCTTTAATCGCGGGGGGGCACCAGAGACCCAGTACTTC; CDR3aa: CASSFNRGGAPETQYF
d_gene: -; abundance: -; j_gene: TRBJ2-4; v_gene: TRBV11-2; CDR3nt: TGTGCCAGCAGCTCCGCCGCAGACAGGAGTAAAAACATTCAGTACTTC; CDR3aa: CASSSAADRSKNIQYF
d_gene: -; abundance: -; j_gene: TRBJ2-6; v_gene: TRBV27; CDR3nt: TGTGCCAGCAGTCAGAGCTTCTCTGGGGCCAACGTCCTGACTTTC; CDR3aa: CASSQSFSGANVLTF
d_gene: -; abundance: -; j_gene: TRBJ2-7; v_gene: TRBV7-3; CDR3nt: TGTGCCAGCAGCTTAATCGCCTACGAGCAGTACTTC; CDR3aa: CASSLIAYEQYF
d_gene: -; abundance: once; j_gene: TRBJ2-3; v_gene: TRBV6-5; CDR3nt: TGTGCCAGCACCCGGGGAGGCCTTGGGCATACGCAGTATTTT; CDR3aa: CASTRGGLGHTQYF
d_gene: TRBD1; abundance: -; j_gene: TRBJ1-1; v_gene: TRBV19; CDR3nt: TGTGCCAGTAGTCTCGGACAGGGGATCGCTGAAGCTTTCTTT; CDR3aa: CASSLGQGIAEAFF
d_gene: -; abundance: -; j_gene: TRBJ1-6; v_gene: TRBV3-1/TRBV3-2; CDR3nt: TGTGCCAGCAGCCAAGAAGGGGGGAATAATTCACCCCTCCACTTT; CDR3aa: CASSQEGGNNSPLHF
d_gene: TRBD1; abundance: -; j_gene: TRBJ2-2; v_gene: TRBV19; CDR3nt: TGTGCCAGTTGGCAGGGGGCCGGCGGGGAGCTGTTTTTT; CDR3aa: CASWQGAGGELFF
d_gene: -; abundance: few; j_gene: TRBJ1-3; v_gene: TRBV19; CDR3nt: TGTGCCAGTAGTATAGGAACGCTCTCTGGAAACACCATATATTTT; CDR3aa: CASSIGTLSGNTIYF
d_gene: -; abundance: -; j_gene: TRBJ2-3; v_gene: TRBV27; CDR3nt: TGTGCCAGCAGTTTATCCCCTTGGCAGGGTGGGACAGATACGCAGTATTTT; CDR3aa: CASSLSPWQGGTDTQYF
d_gene: -; abundance: -; j_gene: TRBJ1-1; v_gene: TRBV19; CDR3nt: TGTGCCAGTAGCCCAGTGAGATACACTGAAGCTTTCTTT; CDR3aa: CASSPVRYTEAFF
d_gene: TRBD1; abundance: -; j_gene: TRBJ2-7; v_gene: TRBV6-6; CDR3nt: TGTGCCAGCAGTTACGGGACAGGGGGCGAGCAGTACTTC; CDR3aa: CASSYGTGGEQYF
d_gene: -; abundance: -; j_gene: TRBJ2-3; v_gene: TRBV5-1; CDR3nt: TGCGCCAGCAGCTTGGATGGGACTAGCACAGATACGCAGTATTTT; CDR3aa: CASSLDGTSTDTQYF
d_gene: -; abundance: -; j_gene: TRBJ2-7; v_gene: TRBV27; CDR3nt: TGTGCCAGCATGGACAGTAACTACGAGCAGTACTTC; CDR3aa: CASMDSNYEQYF
d_gene: -; abundance: -; j_gene: TRBJ2-1; v_gene: TRBV9; CDR3nt: TGTGCCAGCAGCGTAGTTCCCACACAACATGAGCAGTTCTTC; CDR3aa: CASSVVPTQHEQFF
d_gene: TRBD1; abundance: -; j_gene: TRBJ2-5; v_gene: TRBV11-3; CDR3nt: TGTGCCAGCAGCCCCCGGGACAGGGGAGAGACCCAGTACTTC; CDR3aa: CASSPRDRGETQYF
d_gene: -; abundance: -; j_gene: TRBJ1-5; v_gene: TRBV7-2; CDR3nt: TGTGCCAGCAGCTTATATGTAGACAGTCGCAATCAGCCCCAGCATTTT; CDR3aa: CASSLYVDSRNQPQHF
d_gene: -; abundance: -; j_gene: TRBJ1-5; v_gene: TRBV7-3; CDR3nt: TGTGCCAGCAGCTTAAGCCCGAATCAGCCCCAGCATTTT; CDR3aa: CASSLSPNQPQHF
d_gene: -; abundance: -; j_gene: TRBJ2-2; v_gene: TRBV7-6; CDR3nt: TGTGCCAGCAGCTTAGGGACAGAAAGCACCGGGGAGCTGTTTTTT; CDR3aa: CASSLGTESTGELFF
d_gene: -; abundance: -; j_gene: TRBJ1-5; v_gene: TRBV4-3; CDR3nt: TGCGCCAGCAGCCAAGGGTTATGGCAGGGTGGTCAGCCCCAGCATTTT; CDR3aa: CASSQGLWQGGQPQHF
d_gene: -; abundance: -; j_gene: TRBJ2-7; v_gene: TRBV13; CDR3nt: TGTGCCAGCAGCCCGATGGGGTTGGCGGGGGAGCAGTACTTC; CDR3aa: CASSPMGLAGEQYF
d_gene: TRBD2; abundance: -; j_gene: TRBJ2-2; v_gene: TRBV10-3; CDR3nt: TGTGCCATAAGCCGGACTAGCGGGGCACCGAACACCGGGGAGCTGTTTTTT; CDR3aa: CAISRTSGAPNTGELFF
d_gene: -; abundance: once; j_gene: TRBJ1-6; v_gene: TRBV11-3; CDR3nt: TGTGCCAGCAGCTTAGGAGAGAATTCACCCCTCCACTTT; CDR3aa: CASSLGENSPLHF
d_gene: TRBD2; abundance: -; j_gene: TRBJ2-7; v_gene: TRBV5-4; CDR3nt: TGTGCCAGCAGCTTCCTCGGGGCGGGAGCCTCCTACGAGCAGTACTTC; CDR3aa: CASSFLGAGASYEQYF